The rows below give T cell receptor beta chains drawn from one sample of a study of CD4 T cells in relation to SARS-CoV-2 and coronaviruses. Their antigen targets remain unknown. Using immunoSEQ multiplex PCR, the repertoire was profiled, and TCRdb retains in-frame clones only, with some absent. The sample has tens of thousands of clones; about three quarters are singletons. The sample was memory CD4+ T cells from PBMCs, cultured in vitro. The receptors derive from an adult with COVID-19. CDR3s leave out the opening cysteine and the closing phenylalanine or tryptophan. The size entry is marked missing in some rows and otherwise reads once, few, many or a size class.

TRBJ2-7 TRBV29-1 . SVAGGTGVNYEQY
TRBJ2-5 TRBV7-9 . ASSQLGASQETQY
TRBJ2-7 TRBV6-2/TRBV6-3 . ASIPSGGRSYEQY
TRBJ2-5 TRBV19 . ASSRTAGREETQY
TRBJ2-6 TRBV5-4 . ASSTPSGASSGANVLT
TRBJ1-1 TRBV3-1/TRBV3-2 . ASSQGVVTEAF
TRBJ1-1 TRBV18 few ASSPTTVNTEAF
TRBJ2-1 TRBV5-1 . ASRPGFGNEQF
TRBJ2-1 TRBV7-3 . ASSVSPRDEQF
TRBJ2-7 TRBV4-1 few ASSRGLAGADLVEQY
TRBJ1-3 TRBV19 . ASSIDRSASGNTIY
TRBJ2-7 TRBV7-9 . ASSPQAKEQY
TRBJ2-3 TRBV9 once ASSVGEDTQY
TRBJ2-1 TRBV19 . ASSKLDDNEQF
TRBJ2-7 TRBV12-3/TRBV12-4 . ASSLNTGTGQY
TRBJ1-1 TRBV4-1 . ASSRTGVVTEAF
TRBJ1-1 TRBV5-4 . ASRDAGFGVNTEAF
TRBJ2-3 TRBV6-5 . ASSGSDTQY
TRBJ2-1 TRBV7-3 . ASSLLVDNEQF
TRBJ2-1 TRBV5-1 . ASSGQGAGNEQF
TRBJ2-7 TRBV7-2 . ASSLVGGTSGYEQY
TRBJ2-7 TRBV28 . ASSFIGSPYEQY
TRBJ1-5 TRBV18 . ASSPTESNQPQH
TRBJ2-5 TRBV7-2 . ASSLASETQY
TRBJ2-7 TRBV5-8 . ASRGRRGAYEQY
TRBJ2-5 TRBV7-9 . ASSLRQSPQETQY
TRBJ1-5 TRBV29-1 once SVEVSPNQPQH
TRBJ2-1 TRBV19 . ASSERVGSYNEQF
TRBJ1-1 TRBV6-1 once ASSEGSGGEAF
TRBJ2-7 TRBV28 . ASSPPTGGPGEQY
TRBJ1-5 TRBV19 . ASTPGKGSNQPQH
TRBJ2-3 TRBV30 . AWSRRAVTSDTQY
TRBJ2-1 TRBV7-9 . ASSFGGRGSGNEQF
TRBJ2-1 TRBV19 . ASSSQGDEQF
TRBJ2-2 TRBV19 few ASSTSVGGELF
TRBJ1-3 TRBV13 . ASGLWDRRNGNTIY
TRBJ2-7 TRBV2 . ASSEIGTGSYEQY
TRBJ2-7 TRBV2 few ASRGDLVEVQY
TRBJ2-3 TRBV20-1 . SASMGWTDTQY
TRBJ2-3 TRBV6-4 few ASSGTGGADTQY
TRBJ1-1 TRBV5-5 . ASSKNTEAF
TRBJ1-1 TRBV7-6 . ASSLGQAAMNTEAF
TRBJ1-4 TRBV30 . AWSKILQGAAEKLF
TRBJ1-2 TRBV15 . ATSREGGSRGYT
TRBJ2-3 TRBV5-6 . ASSHRGRTPADTQY
TRBJ2-3 TRBV30 . AWKAGVADTQY
TRBJ2-1 TRBV13 . ASSEWGRALSYNEQF
TRBJ2-3 TRBV11-2 . ASSLIGLAGMDTQY
TRBJ1-3 TRBV11-2 once ASSSLKKWLDHTIY